The 32 T cell receptor beta chains below all came from one sample that was sequenced in a study of shared clonotypes between healthy human individuals. Clones were sequenced by immunoSEQ multiplex PCR, and TCRdb holds only the in-frame ones, with some missing. The sample holds about 1.5 million clones, more than 95% seen once. The sequenced material came from naive CD4+ T cells sorted from blood. The sample's subset: CD45RA+ positively selected. These receptors originate from a man aged 25-45 years in good health.

The chain is built from TRBV29-1 and TRBJ1-2, with TRBD1 matching 10 bases. This CDR3 is 13 amino acids long. Germline V CDR1 and CDR2: SQVTM, ANQGSEA. Unmatched junction bases numbered 3, after V lost 4 bases and J lost 4 bases. The CDR3 spells CSVADRGLYGYTF. The DNA for the CDR3 is TGCAGCGTTGCTGACAGGGGGCTCTATGGCTACACCTTC.

V gene TRBV9 combines with J gene TRBJ2-1; 7 nucleotides align to TRBD2. V dropped 2 bases and J dropped 10; count of bases not matched to a gene: 15. This CDR3 has 16 residues. Germline values: CDR1 SGDLS, CDR2 YYNGEE. CDR3 sequence reads: CASSVTALRLASEQFF. CDR3 DNA sequence: TGTGCCAGCAGCGTCACGGCCCTTCGACTAGCTAGCGAGCAGTTCTTC.

V usage is TRBV6-4 and J usage is TRBJ2-7, with a possible D match to TRBD2 (5 bases). The V gene lost 2 bases and the J gene lost 0 bases, with 38 bases spanning the gap. Germline V gene lookup returns CDR1 MRHNA and CDR2 SNTAGT. This CDR3 is 24 amino acids long. This CDR3 is CASSDPSIESGSPNRENCSYEQYF. The CDR3 DNA reads as TGTGCCAGCAGTGACCCATCAATCGAGTCGGGGTCACCAAATAGAGAGAATTGCTCCTACGAGCAGTACTTC.

This chain uses TRBV5-4 with TRBJ2-7; 7 bases agree with TRBD2. Unmatched junction bases numbered 6, after V lost 4 bases and J lost 2 bases. Germline assignment: CDR1 SGHNT and CDR2 YYREEE (reference sequence). The CDR3 contains 14 residues. DNA for the CDR3: TGTGCCAGCAGCGCCCGCGGGGGTGCCTACGAGCAGTACTTC. Residues: CASSARGGAYEQYF. The complete variable domain, with remaining parts taken from reference TRBV5-4 and TRBJ2-7, reads ETGVTQSPTHLIKTRGQQVTLRCSSQSGHNTVSWYQQALGQGPQFIFQYYREEENGRGNFPPRFSGLQFPNYSSELNVNALELDDSALYLCASSARGGAYEQYFGPGTRLTVT.

Notes on this clone: Other DNA variants within this sample encode the same CDR3. The chain couples TRBV30 to TRBJ1-4, with 8 bases identical to TRBD1. Looked up from germline, CDR1 is GTSNPN and CDR2 is SVGIG (reference sequence). Trimming at V came to 2 bases and at J to 7 bases, leaving 6 bases not matched to a gene. The CDR3 sequence is 14 residues long. The CDR3 region is CAWSPGQGAEKLFF. The CDR3, as DNA: TGTGCCTGGAGTCCTGGACAGGGAGCTGAAAAACTGTTTTTT.

CDR3 bases: TGTGCCAGCAGCGCTACAGGGTCTAGCACAGATACGCAGTATTTT. Residues: CASSATGSSTDTQYF. J is TRBJ2-3 and V is TRBV11-2; TRBD1 might be the D (6 bases). V was trimmed by 5 bases and J by 0 bases, leaving 12 bases between them. CDR1 and CDR2 from the germline V gene are SGHAT and FQNNGV. This CDR3 has 15 residues.

The J gene is TRBJ1-4, the V gene TRBV7-9; D unresolved. Trimming removed 10 bases at V and 3 bases at J, with 18 bases between. From germline, CDR1 is SEHNR and CDR2 FQNEAQ (reference sequence). This CDR3 contains 15 residues. The CDR3 loop reads CATNHGRASNEKLFF. CDR3 in DNA: TGTGCCACCAATCATGGGAGGGCCTCTAATGAAAAACTGTTTTTT.

J is TRBJ2-7 and V is TRBV6-1, with 12 positions matching TRBD2. The CDR3 spans 16 residues. The J segment lost 1 base and the V segment lost 4 bases, leaving 5 bases of the junction unmatched. Germline CDR1 is MNHNS and CDR2 is SASEGT. This chain's CDR3 is CASSAPTSGSSYEQYF. CDR3 DNA sequence: TGTGCCAGCAGTGCCCCGACTAGCGGGAGTTCCTACGAGCAGTACTTC.

The chain joins TRBV2 to TRBJ1-1; 7 bases agree with TRBD1. The CDR3 loop spans 14 amino acids. Germline assignment: CDR1 SNHLY and CDR2 FYNNEI. With 7 bases clipped from V and 1 base from J, the junction kept 6 bases outside the gene matches. CDR3 region: CASTPRQGNTEAFF. In nucleotides, the CDR3 is TGTGCCAGCACCCCAAGACAGGGGAACACTGAAGCTTTCTTT.

This clone was counted once. The DNA of the CDR3 is TGCGCCAGCAGCTTGGCGGGCATTCCCTACGAGCAGTACTTC. This gives the protein CASSLAGIPYEQYF. The chain uses TRBV5-1 and TRBJ2-7, with D uncertain. The CDR3 extends over 14 amino acids. Germline CDR1 is SGHRS and CDR2 is YFSETQ. Trimming stripped 0 bases from V and 2 bases from J, with 9 bases between.

V usage is TRBV25-1 and J usage is TRBJ2-3; TRBD1 or TRBD2 may be the D gene (5 bases each). Per the germline V gene, CDR1 is MGHDK and CDR2 is SYGVNS. The CDR3 totals 14 residues. The germline V and J ends were trimmed by 5 bases and 0 bases, with 9 bases remaining between them. CDR3 protein: CASSRDQSTDTQYF. CDR3 DNA: TGTGCCAGCAGTCGGGACCAAAGCACAGATACGCAGTATTTT.

J is TRBJ1-2 and V is TRBV9; 7 bases map to TRBD1. V shed 3 bases, J shed 0 bases, and the junction held 8 bases outside the gene matches. The length of the CDR3 is 16 residues. Germline lookup yields CDR1 SGDLS and CDR2 YYNGEE. Here the CDR3 DNA reads TGTGCCAGCAGCGATCGATACAGGGGAGCTAACTATGGCTACACCTTC. This translates into CASSDRYRGANYGYTF.

In its sample, this clone was seen once. The gene calls are TRBV7-2 and TRBJ2-1; 7 bases are shared with TRBD1. Germline CDR1 SGHTA, CDR2 FQGNSA. V was clipped by 5 bases and J by 2 bases; unmatched bases: 9. The CDR3 sequence is 16 residues long. The CDR3 sequence is CASSPRTGPTYNEQFF. Written as DNA, the CDR3 is TGTGCCAGCAGCCCCCGGACAGGACCTACCTACAATGAGCAGTTCTTC.

The rearrangement links TRBV4-3 to TRBJ2-1; D not certain. Trimming took off 0 bases at V and 2 bases at J, with 17 bases between the two ends. CDR3 length equals 18 residues. Germline CDR1 and CDR2: LGHNA and YSLEER. This CDR3 is CASSQEWPLVRTYNEQFF. CDR3 DNA: TGCGCCAGCAGCCAAGAGTGGCCCCTTGTAAGGACCTACAATGAGCAGTTCTTC.

V gene TRBV19 combines with J gene TRBJ2-7; D assignment may be TRBD1 or TRBD2 (6 bases each). The CDR3 loop spans 15 amino acids. V dropped 6 bases and J dropped 0 bases, with 15 bases sitting between them. Germline V gives CDR1 LNHDA, CDR2 SQIVND (reference sequence). The CDR3 protein is CASRSRGESSYEQYF. The DNA for the CDR3 is TGTGCCAGTAGGTCAAGGGGGGAAAGCTCCTACGAGCAGTACTTC.

This chain links TRBV15 with TRBJ2-2; 9 nucleotides match TRBD1. V trimming: 0 bases; J trimming: 3 bases; junction bases outside the gene matches: 11. The CDR3 consists of 19 residues. Germline CDR1 reads LNHNV; CDR2 reads YYDKDF (reference sequence). This chain's CDR3 is CATSRDTGLGTGHTGELFF. In DNA form, the CDR3 reads TGTGCCACCAGCAGAGACACGGGGCTAGGGACAGGGCACACCGGGGAGCTGTTTTTT.

This chain joins TRBV28 and TRBJ2-7, with 14 bases matching TRBD2. This CDR3 has 17 residues. Germline loops: CDR1 MDHEN, CDR2 SYDVKM. Trimming cost V 3 bases and J 3 bases; bases outside gene matches: 7. Here the CDR3 DNA reads TGTGCCAGCAGTTTGGGAGGGACTAGCGGGAGACTCTACGAGCAGTACTTC. It translates to CASSLGGTSGRLYEQYF.

The gene calls are TRBV20-1 and TRBJ1-2; D remains ambiguous. Germline CDR1 DFQATT, CDR2 SNEGSKA (reference sequence). This CDR3 is built from 11 residues. V was pared by 7 bases and J by 8 bases, with 14 bases between. The CDR3 is CSGVGSLGYTF. For the CDR3, the DNA is TGCAGTGGCGTCGGGTCTCTCGGCTACACCTTC.

This rearrangement joins TRBV15 to TRBJ2-5, with 10 positions matching TRBD2. V was pared by 2 bases and J by 5 bases, with 2 bases of the junction left unmatched. The CDR3 loop spans 14 amino acids. Germline loops: CDR1 LNHNV, CDR2 YYDKDF (reference sequence). This CDR3 reads CATSRPAGGETQYF. The CDR3, as DNA: TGTGCCACCAGCAGACCAGCGGGGGGGGAGACCCAGTACTTC.

Points on this clone: At one boundary the junction diverges from the germline segment, which might be a read error. V gene TRBV6-1 combines with J gene TRBJ2-7; TRBD2 aligns across 12 bases. The CDR3 is 14 residues long. The germline V gene encodes CDR1 MNHNS and CDR2 SASEGT. DNA of the CDR3: TGTGCCGGCAGCAGGACTAGCGGGATCTACGAGCAGTACTTC. Translation: CAGSRTSGIYEQYF.

The chain joins TRBV10-1 to TRBJ2-5, with 9 nucleotides matching TRBD1. Germline loops: CDR1 WNHNN, CDR2 SYGVQD (reference sequence). The CDR3 consists of 15 residues. J gave up 5 bases and V 8 bases, and 12 bases lay outside the gene matches. DNA for the CDR3: TGCGCCAGCGCTCCCGGGACAGGGAGACTTGAGACCCAGTACTTC. It codes for CASAPGTGRLETQYF.

The V call is TRBV5-8, the J call TRBJ2-7; 8 bases line up with TRBD1. Germline CDR1 is SGHTS and CDR2 is YDEGEE. V trimming: 3 bases; J trimming: 1 base; junction bases outside the gene matches: 12. The CDR3 is 17 residues long. The CDR3 protein is CASSSDRVLTKSYEQYF. CDR3 DNA: TGTGCCAGCAGCTCGGACAGGGTACTTACCAAATCCTACGAGCAGTACTTC. Complete variable domain (other parts from reference TRBV5-8 and TRBJ2-7): EAGVTQSPTHLIKTRGQQATLRCSPISGHTSVYWYQQALGLGLQFLLWYDEGEERNRGNFPPRFSGRQFPNYSSELNVNALELEDSALYLCASSSDRVLTKSYEQYFGPGTRLTVT.

The chain employs TRBV7-8 and TRBJ1-1; D is ambiguous. The CDR3 loop spans 11 amino acids. V lost 3 bases, J lost 6 bases, and 5 bases lay in between. Germline assignment: CDR1 SGHVS and CDR2 FQNEAQ. The CDR3 sequence is CASSFNSEAFF. In DNA, the CDR3 is TGTGCCAGCAGCTTTAACTCTGAAGCTTTCTTT.

The chain recombines TRBV19 with TRBJ1-1; TRBD1 matches at 11 bases. The CDR3 is 14 residues long. Germline lookup yields CDR1 LNHDA and CDR2 SQIVND (reference sequence). Trimming took 9 bases from V and 5 from J; bases not matched to a gene: 8. The CDR3 nucleotides are TGTGCCAGCTCCGGACAGGGGGCCGGTACTGAAGCTTTCTTT. It specifies CASSGQGAGTEAFF.

The rearrangement uses TRBV7-2 and TRBJ2-7; 8 bases match TRBD2. Germline V gene sequence: CDR1 SGHTA, CDR2 FQGNSA. The J segment lost 7 bases and the V segment lost 5 bases, leaving 16 bases of the junction unmatched. This CDR3 is built from 16 residues. CDR3 nucleotides: TGTGCCAGCAGCCTCTCCCGCGCGGGAGGACTTCGAGAGCAGTACTTC. It encodes CASSLSRAGGLREQYF.

The chain recombines TRBV5-4 with TRBJ2-7, with 10 positions matching TRBD2. Unmatched junction bases numbered 7, after V lost 4 bases and J lost 0 bases. CDR3 size: 16 residues. The germline CDR1 and CDR2 sequences are SGHNT and YYREEE (reference sequence). The CDR3 spells CASSPTSGKSSYEQYF. In DNA, the CDR3 is TGTGCCAGCAGCCCAACTAGCGGGAAAAGCTCCTACGAGCAGTACTTC.

The J gene is TRBJ2-5, the V gene TRBV2; TRBD2 agrees at 7 bases. The trim removed 3 bases at V and 5 bases at J, leaving 6 bases unmatched. The CDR3 covers 14 residues. Germline V gives CDR1 SNHLY, CDR2 FYNNEI. CDR3 in DNA: TGTGCCAGCAGTGAGGTTTCGGGAGGTGAGACCCAGTACTTC. Translation: CASSEVSGGETQYF.

This chain connects TRBV9 to TRBJ2-7; tentative D call: TRBD1 (5 bases). V lost 4 bases, J lost 3 bases, and 14 bases lay in between. CDR1 is SGDLS, CDR2 YYNGEE, per germline. This CDR3 has 14 residues. The CDR3 loop reads CASSPRRTNYEQYF. CDR3 DNA sequence: TGTGCCAGCAGCCCCCGTCGGACAAACTACGAGCAGTACTTC.

The rearrangement joins TRBV27 to TRBJ2-5; 8 nucleotides align to TRBD1. V trimming: 3 bases; J trimming: 5 bases; junction bases outside the gene matches: 11. Germline V lookup: CDR1 MNHEY, CDR2 SMNVEV (reference sequence). CDR3 size: 16 residues. The CDR3 loop is CASSFRARGLLETQYF. CDR3 nucleotides: TGTGCCAGCAGTTTCCGGGCCAGGGGGCTCTTGGAGACCCAGTACTTC.

V is TRBV7-8 and J is TRBJ2-5; D is unclear. Germline loops: CDR1 SGHVS, CDR2 FQNEAQ. This CDR3 has 12 residues. The ends were cut back, 3 bases at V and 5 bases at J, with 7 bases in the middle. CDR3 region: CASSFRRETQYF. The DNA of the CDR3 is TGTGCCAGCAGCTTTCGGCGGGAGACCCAGTACTTC.

Turning to this clone: Other DNA sequences in the sample encode the same CDR3. This chain joins TRBV5-1 and TRBJ2-7; 12 positions match TRBD2. CDR3 length: 15 residues. The J segment lost 2 bases and the V segment lost 4 bases, leaving 4 bases of the junction unmatched. Germline V gene data show CDR1 as SGHRS and CDR2 as YFSETQ. The CDR3 coding sequence is TGCGCCAGCAGCCTCGGACTAGCGGGACCCTACGAGCAGTACTTC. Its protein product is CASSLGLAGPYEQYF. The full variable domain, rest sourced from reference TRBV5-1 and TRBJ2-7, is KAGVTQTPRYLIKTRGQQVTLSCSPISGHRSVSWYQQTPGQGLQFLFEYFSETQRNKGNFPGRFSGRQFSNSRSEMNVSTLELGDSALYLCASSLGLAGPYEQYFGPGTRLTVT.

The count of this clone is one. The chain has TRBV28 and TRBJ1-3, with D unresolved. CDR1 MDHEN and CDR2 SYDVKM come from the germline V gene. This CDR3 has 12 amino acids. Trimming removed 3 bases from V and 3 bases from J, with 3 bases in between. CDR3 bases: TGTGCCAGCAGTTTTCATGGAAACACCATATATTTT. Protein: CASSFHGNTIYF.